Listed here are 3 T cell receptor beta chains from one sample, sequenced in a study of blood T cell repertoires in COVID-19. Measured with immunoSEQ multiplex PCR; TCRdb has only the in-frame clones, and not every one. The data hold approximately 76,000 clones, with around nine tenths observed a single time. The specimen sequenced was peripheral blood. The source of these receptors is a woman aged 60-70 years with acute or convalescent COVID-19.

This chain links TRBV18 with TRBJ1-1, with TRBD1 matching over 9 bases. There are 14 residues in the CDR3. Germline CDR1 and CDR2: KGHSH and LQKENI. V dropped 5 bases and J dropped 1; count of bases not matched to a gene: 2. The DNA of the CDR3 is TGTGCCAGCTCATCGGACAGGGGGAACACTGAAGCTTTCTTT. It specifies CASSSDRGNTEAFF.

The J gene is TRBJ1-5, the V gene TRBV12-3 or TRBV12-4; D gene unclear. The CDR3 consists of 13 residues. V was clipped by 5 bases and J by 3 bases, with 8 bases between them. CDR3: CASSQHYNQPQHF. Written as DNA, the CDR3 is TGTGCCAGCAGTCAACACTACAATCAGCCCCAGCATTTT.

The V call is TRBV6-5, the J call TRBJ1-2, with TRBD1 matching over 7 bases. CDR3 length: 13 amino acids. The J segment lost 6 bases and the V segment lost 6 bases, leaving 7 bases of the junction unmatched. Germline CDR1 is MNHEY and CDR2 is SVGAGI. CDR3 sequence: CASRQGKGHGYTF. CDR3 DNA: TGTGCCAGCAGACAGGGGAAGGGCCATGGCTACACCTTC.